Listed below are T cell receptor beta chains from one sample, sequenced in a study of regulatory T cells in long-lasting Graves disease. A single record per CDR3 protein comes from TCRdb applying MiXCR to the multiplex PCR reads. The table has around 420,000 distinct CDR3 sequences, approximately 16% seen once; the top ten hold approximately 7.8%. These data were also reused for a study on T cells in Graves' hyperthyroidism and ophthalmopathy.

The material sequenced was peripheral blood mononuclear cells (PBMCs), taken at new diagnosis, from a patient treated with antithyroid drugs. The source is a woman aged 40 to 50 with Graves disease. Both conserved end residues are part of each CDR3. Each record gives: D gene, clone size, J gene, V gene, CDR3 DNA, CDR3 protein. A D gene is named only where the DNA matches it firmly. Rows give clone size only sometimes, using once, few, many, or a class for an expanded clone.

TRBD2 many TRBJ2-5 TRBV7-8 TGTGCCAGCAGCGCCACCGAGCGGGAGGTATTGGAGACCCAGTACTTC CASSATEREVLETQYF
. . TRBJ2-7 TRBV7-9 TGTGCCAGCAGCTCGATAATTGGCGGGGAGACTTTCTACGAGCAGTACTTC CASSSIIGGETFYEQYF
TRBD2 . TRBJ2-2 TRBV4-3 TGCACCAGCAGCCAAGCGGCTAGCGGATTCACCGGGGAGCTGTTTTTT CTSSQAASGFTGELFF
TRBD1 many TRBJ2-1 TRBV3-1 TGTGCCAGCAGCCCTACCAACACAGGGGGATCCTACAATGAGCAGTTCTTC CASSPTNTGGSYNEQFF
. many TRBJ2-5 TRBV14 TGTGCCAGCAGCCAAGTCGGGCAAGAGACCCAGTACTTC CASSQVGQETQYF
. . TRBJ2-1 TRBV6-2/TRBV6-3 TGTGCCAGCAGTTACGGGAATGGGCCAGAGCAGTTCTTC CASSYGNGPEQFF
. . TRBJ1-4 TRBV30 TGTGCCTGCTCCATTGGGTGGGGCCCAACTAATGAAAAACTGTTTTTT CACSIGWGPTNEKLFF
. many TRBJ2-7 TRBV10-3 TGTGCCATCTCCCCGGGGCTAGCGTACGAGCAGTACTTC CAISPGLAYEQYF
. . TRBJ1-2 TRBV4-1 TGCGCCAGCAGCCAGAGTCAGAACTATGGCTACACCTTC CASSQSQNYGYTF
TRBD2 many TRBJ2-1 TRBV5-1 TGCGCCAGCCGAGTAGCGGGAGGCCGGGGGGAGCAGTTCTTC CASRVAGGRGEQFF
. few TRBJ2-5 TRBV20-1 TGCAGTGCTAGAGATCCTGCCGGAGAGACCCAGTACTTC CSARDPAGETQYF
TRBD1 many TRBJ2-7 TRBV28 TGTGCCAGCAGTTCCCACAGGGGGACCTACGAGCAGTACTTC CASSSHRGTYEQYF
. many TRBJ2-5 TRBV2 TGTGCCAGCATGTCCGAATCGTTAGAAGAGACCCAGTACTTC CASMSESLEETQYF
TRBD1 many TRBJ1-5 TRBV12-3/TRBV12-4 TGTGCCAGCAGCAGGACAGGGGGGGATCAGCCCCAGCATTTT CASSRTGGDQPQHF
TRBD2 many TRBJ2-1 TRBV27 TGTGCCAGCACCATGTGGGGTCTGACTAGCGGGAGTGGTGATGAGCAGTTCTTC CASTMWGLTSGSGDEQFF
TRBD2 few TRBJ2-3 TRBV6-2/TRBV6-3 TGTGCCAGCAGTTCCCGGACTAGTTTCAGCACAGATACGCAGTATTTT CASSSRTSFSTDTQYF
. few TRBJ2-1 TRBV5-8 TGTGCCAGCAGCTTGGGGTTAGGTCGCAATGAGCAGTTCTTC CASSLGLGRNEQFF
. many TRBJ2-7 TRBV7-9 TGTGCCAGCAGCTTAGGACCGTTAGGGCAGTACTTC CASSLGPLGQYF
TRBD1 many TRBJ2-5 TRBV27 TGTGCCAGCAGTACGAGGGACAGCTCGTACCAAGAGACCCAGTACTTC CASSTRDSSYQETQYF
. many TRBJ2-2 TRBV12-3/TRBV12-4 TGTGCCAGCAGTTTTATCCTAGCGAACACCGGGGAGCTGTTTTTT CASSFILANTGELFF
. few TRBJ2-2 TRBV28 TGTGCCAGCACCCCGGGGGGCAGGCGATACACCGGGGAGCTGTTTTTT CASTPGGRRYTGELFF
. many TRBJ2-2 TRBV6-5 TGTGCCAGCAGTTACTCGATGAAACGGGAGCGGACCGGGGAGCTGTTTTTT CASSYSMKRERTGELFF
. many TRBJ1-6 TRBV28 TGTGCCAGCAGTTTGGGGGTATTTTATAATTCACCCCTCCACTTT CASSLGVFYNSPLHF
. . TRBJ2-5 TRBV3-1 TGTGCCAGCAGCCAATTCTCAACCCCTGGGGAGACCCAGTACTTC CASSQFSTPGETQYF
TRBD1 many TRBJ2-1 TRBV27 TGTGCCAGCAGTAAACCGGGACAGTACAATGAGCAGTTCTTC CASSKPGQYNEQFF
TRBD2 few TRBJ2-1 TRBV5-1 TGCGCCAGTCAACCGGGACTACACAATGAGCAGTTCTTC CASQPGLHNEQFF
. many TRBJ2-7 TRBV6-1 TGTGCCAGCTGCGACTATTCCTACGAGCAGTACTTC CASCDYSYEQYF
TRBD1 many TRBJ1-2 TRBV2 TGTGCCAGCGACAGGGAAGGGTATGGCTACACCTTC CASDREGYGYTF
. many TRBJ2-6 TRBV11-2 TGTGCCAGCAGGTCCTCAGCCTCTGGGGCCAACGTCCTGACTTTC CASRSSASGANVLTF
. many TRBJ2-5 TRBV7-9 TGTGCCAGCAGCCCGTCGGACCTAGAGACCCAGTACTTC CASSPSDLETQYF
TRBD2 few TRBJ2-2 TRBV7-8 TGTGCCAGCAGCTTGCGCGGGAGCGGGACCGGGGAGCTGTTTTTT CASSLRGSGTGELFF
. few TRBJ1-1 TRBV10-3 TGTGCCATCAGTGAGTCGGCCCAGGGGATTCGGCGAGCTTCCTTT CAISESAQGIRRASF
. many TRBJ1-1 TRBV11-2 TGTGCCAGCAGGGACAGTTTTGAAGCTTTCTTT CASRDSFEAFF
TRBD1 . TRBJ1-1 TRBV11-2 TGTGCCAGCAGCTTAGATACAGGGGGGAACACTGAAGCTTTCTTT CASSLDTGGNTEAFF
. many TRBJ2-7 TRBV6-2/TRBV6-3 TGTGCCAGCGAATCTGACTACGAGCAGTACTTC CASESDYEQYF
. . TRBJ1-1 TRBV20-1 TGCAGTGCTAGAGGGGACACCAGGAACACTGAAGCTTGCTTT CSARGDTRNTEACF
. few TRBJ1-2 TRBV5-1 TGCGCCAGCAGACAAGAGGATAACTATGGCTACACCTTC CASRQEDNYGYTF
. many TRBJ2-3 TRBV30 TGTGCCTGGAGTCTTAGACCAGATACGCAGTATTTT CAWSLRPDTQYF
. many TRBJ2-5 TRBV29-1 TGCAGCGTTGAAGATCAAGGGGTAGAGACCCAGTACTTC CSVEDQGVETQYF
. many TRBJ1-1 TRBV6-1 TGTGCCAGCTTTCAGCTACAGGGTGCTGAAGCTTTCTTT CASFQLQGAEAFF
. few TRBJ1-6 TRBV4-1 TGCGCCAGCAGCCAAGGGTGGGGTTCACCCCTCCACTTT CASSQGWGSPLHF
. many TRBJ1-6 TRBV28 TGTGCCAGCAAGGCGCAATATAATTCACCCCTCCACTTT CASKAQYNSPLHF
TRBD1 many TRBJ1-4 TRBV12-3/TRBV12-4 TGTGCCAGCAGCAAGTTTCAGGGGGGTACAGGGGCGCTAAGAGAAAAACTGTTTTTT CASSKFQGGTGALREKLFF
. many TRBJ2-3 TRBV5-1 TGCGCCAGCAGCTTCCGGGAGACAGATACGCAGTATTTT CASSFRETDTQYF
TRBD2 many TRBJ2-3 TRBV3-1 TGTGCCAGCAGGGATTCTAGCGGACTCACAGATACGCAGTATTTT CASRDSSGLTDTQYF
. . TRBJ2-6 TRBV28 TGTGCCAGCAGTATACCCCTGGGGGGCACTGGGGCCAACGTCCTGACTTTC CASSIPLGGTGANVLTF
. . TRBJ2-7 TRBV7-2 TGTGCCAGCAGTTTGTCGCAGTCGGGTGGGCAGTACTTC CASSLSQSGGQYF
. many TRBJ1-5 TRBV2 TGTGCCAGCAGTGAACCGGTGGGGAAGCAGCCCCAGCATTTT CASSEPVGKQPQHF
TRBD1 . TRBJ1-5 TRBV4-1 TGCGCCAGCAGCTCCGGGACAGGGCGCGATCAGCCCCAGCATTTT CASSSGTGRDQPQHF
. many TRBJ2-1 TRBV7-2 TGTGCCAGCAGCTTAGGGGGCGGTCAGCAGTTCTTC CASSLGGGQQFF
. . TRBJ1-1 TRBV27 TGTGCCAGCAGTTTAGGGAAGGGGGACGCTTTCTTT CASSLGKGDAFF
. . TRBJ2-7 TRBV29-1 TGCAGCGTTGATCGTGGATACGAGCAGTACTTC CSVDRGYEQYF
. many TRBJ1-2 TRBV24-1 TGTGCCACCAGTGACCGGACTACGAGTCCTGAAGGGGATGGCTACACCTTC CATSDRTTSPEGDGYTF
. many TRBJ1-1 TRBV12-3/TRBV12-4 TGTGCCAGCAGCCCGGAGGGGATGAACACTGAAGCTTTCTTT CASSPEGMNTEAFF
TRBD2 many TRBJ2-1 TRBV20-1 TGCAGTGCTAGAAATAGCGGGAGGGCCTTTGAGCAGTTCTTC CSARNSGRAFEQFF
TRBD1 many TRBJ1-5 TRBV2 TGTGCCAGCAGTGGGGGGACAGGATCTAATCAGCCCCAGCATTTT CASSGGTGSNQPQHF
. . TRBJ2-5 TRBV27 TGTGCCAGCAGTTCCGCCCAAGAGGGTAAAGAGACCCAGTACTTC CASSSAQEGKETQYF